The 5 T cell receptor beta chains given below trace back to one sample, sequenced in a study of T cells in Graves' hyperthyroidism and ophthalmopathy. The source material, RNA transcripts, was used to amplify TCR beta CDR3 regions. During a first-round RT-PCR of the TCR CDR3, the HTBI primer set was used. MiXCR, run by TCRdb on the multiplex PCR reads, gives a single entry per CDR3 protein. The sample consists of hundreds of thousands of distinct CDR3 sequences, roughly 17% of them appearing once. Sequencing input: blood. Receptor source: a woman between 18 and 29 years old with Graves' hyperthyroidism.

This clonotype has a handful of counts. The rearrangement uses TRBV6-1 and TRBJ2-2; maybe TRBD2 (5 bases). Trimming pared 10 bases from V and 3 bases from J, leaving 24 bases between. Germline loops: CDR1 MNHNS, CDR2 SASEGT. The CDR3 runs 17 residues. The CDR3 DNA is TGTGCCACCTCGACTCGCCCGGCTAGCAGCCACACCGGGGAGCTGTTTTTT. Its translation: CATSTRPASSHTGELFF.

This clonotype was detected ten times or more. The chain carries TRBV2 and TRBJ2-1, with unresolved D. The CDR3 consists of 12 residues. The germline V gene has CDR1 SNHLY and CDR2 FYNNEI. The germline V and J ends were trimmed by 8 bases and 7 bases, with 12 bases remaining between them. The chain's CDR3 is CASLGGGNEQFF. In DNA form, the CDR3 reads TGTGCCAGCCTGGGCGGTGGGAATGAGCAGTTCTTC.

This clonotype has more than one count but fewer than ten. The chain joins TRBV7-9 to TRBJ2-3, with 7 nucleotides matching TRBD2. CDR3 size: 17 residues. Germline V gene sequence: CDR1 SEHNR, CDR2 FQNEAQ (reference sequence). The J segment lost 2 bases and the V segment lost 5 bases, leaving 13 bases of the junction unmatched. This chain's CDR3 is CASSHRAGGGTTDTQYF. CDR3 nucleotides: TGTGCCAGCAGCCATCGAGCTGGGGGGGGGACCACAGATACGCAGTATTTT.

This clonotype was counted at least ten times. The genes are TRBV6-2 or TRBV6-3 and TRBJ2-7; no firm D call. The CDR3 is 12 amino acids. V was cut by 2 bases and J by 3 bases, with 5 bases left in between. Germline V lookup: CDR1 MNHEY, CDR2 SVGEGT. The CDR3 coding sequence is TGTGCCAGCAGTTACGTTGGCTACGAGCAGTACTTC. Translated, it gives CASSYVGYEQYF.

The chain combines TRBV27 with TRBJ2-2; D is undetermined. Trimming removed 4 bases at V and 4 bases at J, with 4 bases between. The CDR3 sequence is 12 residues long. Germline V gene data show CDR1 as MNHEY and CDR2 as SMNVEV (reference sequence). The CDR3 here is CASSSPTGELFF. In DNA form, the CDR3 reads TGTGCCAGCAGTTCCCCCACCGGGGAGCTGTTTTTT.